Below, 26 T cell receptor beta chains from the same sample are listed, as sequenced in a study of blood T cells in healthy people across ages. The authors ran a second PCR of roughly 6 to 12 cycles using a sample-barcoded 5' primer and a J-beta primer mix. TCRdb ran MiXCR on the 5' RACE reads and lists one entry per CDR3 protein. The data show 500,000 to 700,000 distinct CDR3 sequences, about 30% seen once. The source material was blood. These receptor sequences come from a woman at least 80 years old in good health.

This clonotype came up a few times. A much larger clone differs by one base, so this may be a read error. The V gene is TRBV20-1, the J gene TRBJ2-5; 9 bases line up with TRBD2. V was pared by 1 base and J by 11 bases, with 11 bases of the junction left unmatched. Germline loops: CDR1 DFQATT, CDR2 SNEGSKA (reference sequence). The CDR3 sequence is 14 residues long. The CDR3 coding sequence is TGCAGTGCTAGAGCCGGCGGACTAGCGAGTGAGCAGTACTTC. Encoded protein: CSARAGGLASEQYF.

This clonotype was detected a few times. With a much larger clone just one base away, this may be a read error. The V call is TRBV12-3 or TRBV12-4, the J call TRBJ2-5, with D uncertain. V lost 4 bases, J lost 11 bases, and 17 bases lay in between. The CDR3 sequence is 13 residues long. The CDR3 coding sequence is TGTGCCAGCAGTTGGGCCCGTAAGGATGAGCAGTACTTC. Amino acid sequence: CASSWARKDEQYF.

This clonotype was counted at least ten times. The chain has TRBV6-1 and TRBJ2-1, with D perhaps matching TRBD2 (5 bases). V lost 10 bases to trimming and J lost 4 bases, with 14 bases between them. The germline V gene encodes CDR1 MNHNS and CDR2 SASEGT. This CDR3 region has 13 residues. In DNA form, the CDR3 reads TGTGCCACCAGGAGGAAGGCTTACAATGAGCAGTTCTTC. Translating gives CATRRKAYNEQFF.

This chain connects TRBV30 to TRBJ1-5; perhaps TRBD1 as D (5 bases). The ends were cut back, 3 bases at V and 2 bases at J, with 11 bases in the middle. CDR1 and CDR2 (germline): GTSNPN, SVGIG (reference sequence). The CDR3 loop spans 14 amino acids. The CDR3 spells CAWSGGIGNQPQHF. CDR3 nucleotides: TGTGCCTGGAGCGGGGGGATCGGCAATCAGCCCCAGCATTTT.

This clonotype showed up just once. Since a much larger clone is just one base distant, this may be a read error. The CDR3 bases are TGTGCCAGCAGTGAACGGACAGGGCTCCAAGGTGCGCAGTATTTT. Residues: CASSERTGLQGAQYF. The chain recombines TRBV6-1 with TRBJ2-3; 8 bases match TRBD1. V gave up 2 bases and J gave up 10 bases; unmatched junction bases: 11. From germline, CDR1 is MNHNS and CDR2 SASEGT. This CDR3 region has 15 residues.

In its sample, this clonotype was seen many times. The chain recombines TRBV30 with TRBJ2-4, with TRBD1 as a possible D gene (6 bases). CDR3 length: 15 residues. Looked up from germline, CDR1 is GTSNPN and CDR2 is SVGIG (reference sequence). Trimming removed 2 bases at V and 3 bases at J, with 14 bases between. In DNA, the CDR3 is TGTGCCTGGAGTTACGGGACACTCGGCAAAAACATTCAGTACTTC. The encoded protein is CAWSYGTLGKNIQYF.

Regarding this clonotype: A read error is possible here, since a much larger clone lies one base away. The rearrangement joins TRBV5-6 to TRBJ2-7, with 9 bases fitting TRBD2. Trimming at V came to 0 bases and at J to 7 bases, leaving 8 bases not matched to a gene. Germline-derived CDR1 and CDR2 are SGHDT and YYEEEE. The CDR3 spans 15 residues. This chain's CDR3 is CASSLEAGGTHEQYF. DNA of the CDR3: TGTGCCAGCAGCTTGGAGGCGGGGGGGACGCATGAGCAGTACTTC.

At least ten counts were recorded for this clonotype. Here the CDR3 reads CASSDAGGHYGYTF. CDR3 DNA sequence: TGTGCCAGCAGTGACGCGGGGGGCCACTATGGCTACACCTTC. The J gene is TRBJ1-2, the V gene TRBV6-4, with D possibly TRBD1 on 6 matching bases. There are 14 residues in the CDR3. Per germline, CDR1 MRHNA and CDR2 SNTAGT. Trimming left V 2 bases short and J 3 bases short, with 10 bases between.

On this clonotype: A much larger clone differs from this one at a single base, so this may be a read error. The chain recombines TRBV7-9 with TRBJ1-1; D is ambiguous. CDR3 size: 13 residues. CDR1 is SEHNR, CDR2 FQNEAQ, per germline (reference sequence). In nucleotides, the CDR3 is TGTGCCGGCAGCTTTGAGGGTCTCACTGAAGCTTTCTTT. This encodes CAGSFEGLTEAFF. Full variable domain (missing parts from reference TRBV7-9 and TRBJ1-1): DTGVSQNPRHKITKRGQNVTFRCDPISEHNRLYWYRQTLGQGPEFLTYFQNEAQLEKSRLLSDRFSAERPKGSFSTLEIQRTEQGDSAMYLCAGSFEGLTEAFFGQGTRLTVV.

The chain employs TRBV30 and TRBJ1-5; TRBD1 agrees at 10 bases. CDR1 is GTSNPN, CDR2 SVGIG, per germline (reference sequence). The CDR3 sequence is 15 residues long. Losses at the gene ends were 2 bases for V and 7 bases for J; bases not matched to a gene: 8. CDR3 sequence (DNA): TGTGCCTGGAGTCTAGGGACAGGGGTAGGACAGCCCCAGCATTTT. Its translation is CAWSLGTGVGQPQHF.

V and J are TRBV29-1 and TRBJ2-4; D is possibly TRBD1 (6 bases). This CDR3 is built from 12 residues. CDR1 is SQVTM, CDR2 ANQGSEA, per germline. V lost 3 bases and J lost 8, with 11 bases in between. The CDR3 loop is CSVEGARDIQYF. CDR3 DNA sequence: TGCAGCGTTGAGGGGGCGCGGGACATTCAGTACTTC.

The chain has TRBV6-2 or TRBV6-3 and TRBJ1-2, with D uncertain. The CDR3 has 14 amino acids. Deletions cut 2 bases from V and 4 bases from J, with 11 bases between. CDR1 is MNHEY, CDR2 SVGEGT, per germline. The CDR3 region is CASSYGRQAYGYTF. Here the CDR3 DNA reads TGTGCCAGCAGTTACGGGAGGCAAGCCTATGGCTACACCTTC.

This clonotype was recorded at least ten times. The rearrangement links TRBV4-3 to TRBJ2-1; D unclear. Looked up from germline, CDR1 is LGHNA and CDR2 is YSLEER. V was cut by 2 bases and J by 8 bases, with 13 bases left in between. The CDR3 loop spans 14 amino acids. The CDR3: CASSQNYKIDEQFF. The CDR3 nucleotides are TGCGCCAGCAGCCAAAACTACAAGATCGATGAGCAGTTCTTC.

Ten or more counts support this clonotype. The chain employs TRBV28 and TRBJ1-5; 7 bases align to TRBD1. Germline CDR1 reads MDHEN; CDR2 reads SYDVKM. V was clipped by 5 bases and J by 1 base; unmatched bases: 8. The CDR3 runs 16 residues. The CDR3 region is CASSRGTEGSNQPQHF. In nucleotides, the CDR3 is TGTGCCAGCAGTCGGGGGACAGAGGGAAGCAATCAGCCCCAGCATTTT.

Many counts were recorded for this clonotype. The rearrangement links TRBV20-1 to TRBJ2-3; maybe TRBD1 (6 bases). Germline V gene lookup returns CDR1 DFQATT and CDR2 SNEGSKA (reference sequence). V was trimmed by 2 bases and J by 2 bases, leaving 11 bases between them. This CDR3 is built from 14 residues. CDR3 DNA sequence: TGCAGTGCTAGACAAGGGGGAAACACAGATACGCAGTATTTT. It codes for CSARQGGNTDTQYF.

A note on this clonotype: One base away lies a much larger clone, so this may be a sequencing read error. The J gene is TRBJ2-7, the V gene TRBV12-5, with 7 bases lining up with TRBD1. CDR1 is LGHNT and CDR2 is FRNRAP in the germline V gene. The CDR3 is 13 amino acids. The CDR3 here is CASANRGNYVQYF. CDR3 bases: TGTGCTAGTGCTAACAGGGGAAACTACGTGCAGTACTTC.

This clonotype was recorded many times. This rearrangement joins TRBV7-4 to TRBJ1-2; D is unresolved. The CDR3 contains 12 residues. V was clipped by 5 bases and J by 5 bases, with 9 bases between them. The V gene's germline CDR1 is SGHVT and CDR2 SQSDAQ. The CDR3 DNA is TGTGCCAGCAGCCGAACGGCTTATGGCTACACCTTC. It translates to CASSRTAYGYTF.

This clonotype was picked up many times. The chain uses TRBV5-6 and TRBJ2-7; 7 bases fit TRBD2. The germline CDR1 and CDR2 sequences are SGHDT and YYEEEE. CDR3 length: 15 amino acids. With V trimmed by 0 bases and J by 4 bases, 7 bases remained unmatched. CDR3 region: CASSLVGGRRYEQYF. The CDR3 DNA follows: TGTGCCAGCAGCTTGGTGGGAGGGCGCCGTTACGAGCAGTACTTC.

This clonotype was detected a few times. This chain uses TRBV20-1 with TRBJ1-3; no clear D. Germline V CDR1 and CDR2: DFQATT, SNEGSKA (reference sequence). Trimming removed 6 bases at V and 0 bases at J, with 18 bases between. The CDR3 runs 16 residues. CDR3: CSATSPDGGSGNTIYF. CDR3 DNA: TGCAGTGCGACCTCCCCCGACGGTGGCTCTGGAAACACCATATATTTT.

The CDR3 loop is CASSQGRNRYTEQFF. The CDR3 DNA is TGTGCCAGCAGCCAGGGCAGAAATAGGTACACCGAGCAGTTCTTC. V is TRBV3-1 and J is TRBJ2-1, with D unresolved. The V end lost 3 bases, the J end lost 10 bases, and 19 bases lay between the germline ends. The CDR3 length is 15 residues. Germline assignment: CDR1 LGHDT and CDR2 YNNKEL (reference sequence).

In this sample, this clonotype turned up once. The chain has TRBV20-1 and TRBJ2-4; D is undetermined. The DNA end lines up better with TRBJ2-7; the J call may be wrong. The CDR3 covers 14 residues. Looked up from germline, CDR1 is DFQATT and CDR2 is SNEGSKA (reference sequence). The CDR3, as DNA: TGCAGTGCTAAGAAGGGTTACAGCTCCTACGAGCAGTACTTC. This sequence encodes CSAKKGYSSYEQYF.

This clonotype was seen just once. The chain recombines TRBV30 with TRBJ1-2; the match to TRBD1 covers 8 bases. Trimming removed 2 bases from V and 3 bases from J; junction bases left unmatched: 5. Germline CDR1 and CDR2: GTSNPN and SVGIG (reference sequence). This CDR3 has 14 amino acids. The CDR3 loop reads CAWSNNRGDYGYTF. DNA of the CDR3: TGTGCCTGGAGTAATAACAGGGGGGACTATGGCTACACCTTC.

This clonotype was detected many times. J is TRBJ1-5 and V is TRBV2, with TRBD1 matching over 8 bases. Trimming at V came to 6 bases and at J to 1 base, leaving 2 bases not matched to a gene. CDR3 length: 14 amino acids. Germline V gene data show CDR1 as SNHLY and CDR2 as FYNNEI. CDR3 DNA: TGTGCCAGCAGGTGGACAGGGAGCAATCAGCCCCAGCATTTT. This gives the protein CASRWTGSNQPQHF.

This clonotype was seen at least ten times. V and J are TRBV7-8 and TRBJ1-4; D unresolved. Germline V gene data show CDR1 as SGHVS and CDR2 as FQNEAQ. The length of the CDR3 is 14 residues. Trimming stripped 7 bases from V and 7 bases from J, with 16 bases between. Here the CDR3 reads CASTPAPVGEKLFF. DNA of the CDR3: TGTGCCAGCACCCCGGCCCCGGTTGGTGAAAAACTGTTTTTT. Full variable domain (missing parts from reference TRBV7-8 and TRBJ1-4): GAGVSQSPRYKVAKRGQDVALRCDPISGHVSLFWYQQALGQGPEFLTYFQNEAQLDKSGLPSDRFFAERPEGSVSTLKIQRTQQEDSAVYLCASTPAPVGEKLFFGSGTQLSVL.

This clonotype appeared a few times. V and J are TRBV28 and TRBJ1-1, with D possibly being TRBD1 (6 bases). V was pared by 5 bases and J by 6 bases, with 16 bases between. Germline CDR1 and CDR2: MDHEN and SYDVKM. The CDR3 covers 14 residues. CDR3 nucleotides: TGTGCCAGCAGTCCACCCGGACAGATCCCTGAAGCTTTCTTT. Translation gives CASSPPGQIPEAFF. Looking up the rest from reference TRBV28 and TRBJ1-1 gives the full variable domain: DVKVTQSSRYLVKRTGEKVFLECVQDMDHENMFWYRQDPGLGLRLIYFSYDVKMKEKGDIPEGYSVSREKKERFSLILESASTNQTSMYLCASSPPGQIPEAFFGQGTRLTVV.

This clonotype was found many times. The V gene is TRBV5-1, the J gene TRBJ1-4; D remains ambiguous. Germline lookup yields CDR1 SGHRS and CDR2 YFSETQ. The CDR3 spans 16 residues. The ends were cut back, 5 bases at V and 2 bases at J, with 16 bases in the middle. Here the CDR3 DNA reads TGCGCCAGCAGATCGGAGAGCGAGGTCACTAATGAAAAACTGTTTTTT. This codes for CASRSESEVTNEKLFF.